The 22 T cell receptor beta chains in this list originate from one sample, sequenced in a study of T cell responses to AZD1222 COVID-19 vaccine. Profiled with immunoSEQ multiplex PCR; TCRdb holds only in-frame clones, not every one. The sample contains around 84,000 clones, about 82% of which appear only once. Material: peripheral blood, obtained on day 0 of AZD1222 vaccination. All receptors come from an adult in good health.

The V gene is TRBV10-3, the J gene TRBJ2-5; tentative D call: TRBD2 (6 bases). The V and J ends lost 10 bases and 0 bases respectively, with 15 bases between them. The CDR3 is made up of 14 amino acids. CDR1 is ENHRY and CDR2 is SYGVKD in the germline V gene. In DNA, the CDR3 is TGTGCCAGTGCGGGGCTCCAAAACCAAGAGACCCAGTACTTC. Its translation: CASAGLQNQETQYF.

Only a few counts were recorded for this clone. J is TRBJ1-2 and V is TRBV19; no definite D call. Germline CDR1 LNHDA, CDR2 SQIVND (reference sequence). V lost 6 bases and J 3 bases, leaving 20 bases between the germline ends. This CDR3 contains 16 residues. CDR3 residues: CASSPHVLSTDYGYTF. CDR3 DNA: TGTGCCAGTAGCCCCCATGTGTTGAGCACGGACTATGGCTACACCTTC.

This clone was found a few times. The CDR3 DNA reads as TGTGCCAGCAGTTACTCACAGGCGGGGTACGAGCAGTACTTC. Its protein product is CASSYSQAGYEQYF. The J gene is TRBJ2-7, the V gene TRBV6-5; a possible D gene is TRBD2 (6 bases). The germline V and J ends were trimmed by 0 bases and 4 bases, with 10 bases remaining between them. Germline V gene data show CDR1 as MNHEY and CDR2 as SVGAGI. CDR3 length: 14 residues.

CDR3 sequence: CARSLIGTPPGLSARFPPYEQYF. CDR3 DNA sequence: TGTGCCAGAAGCTTGATAGGGACTCCTCCGGGACTTTCCGCGCGGTTCCCACCCTACGAGCAGTACTTC. V usage is TRBV5-3 and J usage is TRBJ2-7, with a weak D call TRBD2 (6 bases). TRBV5-3 is known as an ORF, though its function is uncertain. Trimming removed 1 base at V and 2 bases at J, with 37 bases between. The CDR3 has 23 amino acids.

The rearrangement joins TRBV29-1 to TRBJ1-2; tentative D call: TRBD1 (5 bases). Trimming took 4 bases from V and 2 from J, leaving 11 bases between them. Germline-derived CDR1 and CDR2 are SQVTM and ANQGSEA. The CDR3 covers 13 residues. CDR3 nucleotide sequence: TGCAGCGTTGTCGGGGGTACGAACTATGGCTACACCTTC. Encoded protein: CSVVGGTNYGYTF. Complete variable domain (other parts from reference TRBV29-1 and TRBJ1-2): SAVISQKPSRDICQRGTSLTIQCQVDSQVTMMFWYRQQPGQSLTLIATANQGSEATYESGFVIDKFPISRPNLTFSTLTVSNMSPEDSSIYLCSVVGGTNYGYTFGSGTRLTVV.

The rearrangement joins TRBV19 to TRBJ1-3, with TRBD1 as a possible D gene (5 bases). This CDR3 has 16 amino acids. V was pared by 4 bases and J by 4 bases, with 17 bases between. Germline assignment: CDR1 LNHDA and CDR2 SQIVND (reference sequence). The CDR3 reads CASSTLAGAGGNTIYF. The CDR3 bases are TGTGCCAGTAGTACACTGGCCGGGGCGGGCGGAAACACCATATATTTT.

The genes are TRBV5-6 and TRBJ1-6, with no clear D. CDR1 and CDR2 from the germline V gene are SGHDT and YYEEEE. V lost 0 bases to trimming and J lost 3 bases, with 7 bases between them. This CDR3 has 15 amino acids. The CDR3 spells CASSLEGYYNSPLHF. The DNA for the CDR3 is TGTGCCAGCAGCTTGGAGGGCTACTATAATTCACCCCTCCACTTT.

J is TRBJ2-1 and V is TRBV9; 14 bases map to TRBD2. With V trimmed by 4 bases and J by 10 bases, 10 bases remained unmatched. The CDR3 sequence is 16 residues long. Germline V gives CDR1 SGDLS, CDR2 YYNGEE. CDR3 residues: CASSPMGLAGEGEQFF. The CDR3 DNA follows: TGTGCCAGCAGCCCTATGGGACTAGCGGGAGAGGGGGAGCAGTTCTTC.

This chain joins TRBV7-2 and TRBJ1-5, with D perhaps matching TRBD1 (6 bases). V lost 5 bases to trimming and J lost 9 bases, with 11 bases between them. The CDR3 is made up of 12 amino acids. Germline-derived CDR1 and CDR2 are SGHTA and FQGNSA. CDR3 protein: CASSRTVGPQHF. As DNA, the CDR3 is TGTGCCAGCAGCCGGACAGTAGGGCCCCAGCATTTT.

A few counts support this clone. This chain joins TRBV3-1 (or the pseudogene TRBV3-2) and TRBJ1-1, with a weak D call TRBD1 (5 bases). With 0 bases removed from V and 4 bases from J, the gap between germline ends came to 6 bases. This CDR3 is built from 13 residues. The V gene's germline CDR1 is LGHDT and CDR2 YNNKEL (reference sequence). The DNA for the CDR3 is TGTGCCAGCAGCCAAGACAGGGCCACTGAAGCTTTCTTT. This gives the protein CASSQDRATEAFF.

V gene TRBV9 combines with J gene TRBJ1-4; TRBD1 might be the D (5 bases). The CDR3 is 13 amino acids. With 4 bases removed from V and 10 bases from J, the gap between germline ends came to 14 bases. Germline V gives CDR1 SGDLS, CDR2 YYNGEE. The CDR3 DNA reads as TGTGCCAGCAGCCCGGGTCCTCAGGGAAAACTGTTTTTT. This gives the protein CASSPGPQGKLFF. The full variable domain, rest sourced from reference TRBV9 and TRBJ1-4, is DSGVTQTPKHLITATGQRVTLRCSPRSGDLSVYWYQQSLDQGLQFLIQYYNGEERAKGNILERFSAQQFPDLHSELNLSSLELGDSALYFCASSPGPQGKLFFGSGTQLSVL.

The DNA of the CDR3 is TGTGCCAGCAGCGACAGACAGGAGAGCTACGAGCAGTACTTC. Protein sequence: CASSDRQESYEQYF. The chain is built from TRBV7-9 and TRBJ2-7; a weak D match, TRBD1 (6 bases). V lost 5 bases and J lost 3, with 14 bases in between. Germline V gene data show CDR1 as SEHNR and CDR2 as FQNEAQ (reference sequence). CDR3 length: 14 residues.

About this clone: Other DNA sequences from this sample encode an identical CDR3 as well. The gene calls are TRBV9 and TRBJ1-5; the D is unclear. Trimming shortened V by 2 bases and J by 0 bases, and 3 bases separated the two germline ends. CDR3 length: 13 residues. Germline V gene lookup returns CDR1 SGDLS and CDR2 YYNGEE. The CDR3 nucleotides are TGTGCCAGCAGCGTCGGTAGCAATCAGCCCCAGCATTTT. Its protein is CASSVGSNQPQHF.

The rearrangement joins TRBV5-8 to TRBJ2-2; tentatively, D is TRBD1 or TRBD2 (5 bases each). Germline V gene lookup returns CDR1 SGHTS and CDR2 YDEGEE. This CDR3 contains 17 residues. Trimming cost V 6 bases and J 2 bases, with 20 bases left between them. CDR3 protein: CASTPREGVLNTGELFF. As DNA, the CDR3 is TGTGCCAGCACCCCCCGGGAAGGGGTTCTAAACACCGGGGAGCTGTTTTTT. Variable domain in full (rest from reference TRBV5-8 and TRBJ2-2): EAGVTQSPTHLIKTRGQQATLRCSPISGHTSVYWYQQALGLGLQFLLWYDEGEERNRGNFPPRFSGRQFPNYSSELNVNALELEDSALYLCASTPREGVLNTGELFFGEGSRLTVL.

V is TRBV19 and J is TRBJ2-7; TRBD2 might be the D (6 bases). Per the germline V gene, CDR1 is LNHDA and CDR2 is SQIVND (reference sequence). There are 16 residues in the CDR3. V lost 4 bases to trimming and J lost 6 bases, with 22 bases between them. The CDR3 nucleotides are TGTGCCAGTAGTACCCGGACGGCGGGAAGGGCGTCCGAGCAGTACTTC. Protein product: CASSTRTAGRASEQYF.

This CDR3 is CASSSLRSTNYGYTF. Here the CDR3 DNA reads TGTGCCAGCAGTTCCCTGAGAAGTACTAACTATGGCTACACCTTC. The genes are TRBV2 and TRBJ1-2, with D hard to call. Germline values: CDR1 SNHLY, CDR2 FYNNEI. V was pared by 5 bases and J by 0 bases, with 13 bases between. The CDR3 runs to 15 residues.

The V and J genes are TRBV5-1 and TRBJ2-2, with D tentatively TRBD2 (5 bases). The V gene lost 0 bases and the J gene lost 4 bases, with 7 bases spanning the gap. The germline gives CDR1 SGHRS, CDR2 YFSETQ. The CDR3 length is 14 residues. The CDR3 DNA sequence: TGCGCCAGCAGCTTGGTAGCGTCCACCGGGGAGCTGTTTTTT. Protein product: CASSLVASTGELFF. The whole variable domain, filled in from reference TRBV5-1 and TRBJ2-2, reads KAGVTQTPRYLIKTRGQQVTLSCSPISGHRSVSWYQQTPGQGLQFLFEYFSETQRNKGNFPGRFSGRQFSNSRSEMNVSTLELGDSALYLCASSLVASTGELFFGEGSRLTVL.

This chain joins TRBV6-4 and TRBJ1-2; TRBD1 matches 12 bases. The ends lost 3 bases at V and 4 bases at J; junction bases unmatched: 6. CDR3 length: 16 residues. The germline gives CDR1 MRHNA, CDR2 SNTAGT. In DNA form, the CDR3 reads TGTGCCAGCAGTGATGCCGGGACAGGGGGCATCTATGGCTACACCTTC. The encoded protein is CASSDAGTGGIYGYTF.

The rearrangement uses TRBV2 and TRBJ2-3; possible D gene TRBD1, 6 bases. With 7 bases removed from V and 5 bases from J, the gap between germline ends came to 13 bases. Germline assignment: CDR1 SNHLY and CDR2 FYNNEI. CDR3 size: 13 residues. The CDR3 DNA follows: TGTGCCAGCAATGACCCCAGGGGAGATACGCAGTATTTT. Translating gives CASNDPRGDTQYF. Full variable domain (rest looked up from reference TRBV2 and TRBJ2-3): EPEVTQTPSHQVTQMGQEVILRCVPISNHLYFYWYRQILGQKVEFLVSFYNNEISEKSEIFDDQFSVERPDGSNFTLKIRSTKLEDSAMYFCASNDPRGDTQYFGPGTRLTVL.

CDR3: CASSELSSRDNEQFF. The CDR3 nucleotides read TGTGCCAGCAGTGAATTGTCTAGCCGCGACAATGAGCAGTTCTTC. V usage is TRBV2 and J usage is TRBJ2-1; TRBD2 is a possible D gene (5 bases). The germline V gene encodes CDR1 SNHLY and CDR2 FYNNEI. The CDR3 totals 15 residues. V was shortened by 2 bases and J by 5 bases, with 13 bases between the two germline ends.

The J gene is TRBJ1-1, the V gene TRBV19; 7 nucleotides agree with TRBD1. J was trimmed by 2 bases and V by 1 base; bases with no gene match: 31. CDR3 size: 24 residues. CDR1 and CDR2 from the germline V gene are LNHDA and SQIVND (reference sequence). CDR3 nucleotides: TGTGCCAGTAGTATAGTTTGGCGGGAGTGGGATCCGACAGGGAAGGTCCTTCGTAACACTGAAGCTTTCTTT. This encodes CASSIVWREWDPTGKVLRNTEAFF.

The J gene is TRBJ2-3, the V gene TRBV4-2; D is perhaps TRBD1 (6 bases). Germline V CDR1 and CDR2: LGHNA, YNFKEQ. This CDR3 is built from 15 residues. V shed 6 bases and J shed 2 bases, with 15 bases lying between them. The CDR3: CASSLDPGATDTQYF. DNA of the CDR3: TGTGCCAGCAGTCTAGACCCAGGGGCCACAGATACGCAGTATTTT.